The next 22 T cell receptor beta chains were all read from a single sample in a study of OX40 agonist ivuxolimab in advanced cancers. The protocol was immunoSEQ multiplex PCR, while the TCRdb copy is restricted to in-frame clones and leaves out a portion. The sample holds 65,000 to 70,000 clones; 80% to 90% are singletons and the top ten take 0.35% to 0.45%. The specimen comprised CD4+ or CD8+ T cells sorted from blood, sampled in a trial of the OX40 agonist ivuxolimab. These receptors originate from an adult with an advanced solid tumor such as melanoma, head and neck, liver or kidney cancer.

This clone was picked up one time. The J gene is TRBJ2-7, the V gene TRBV18, with D tentatively TRBD1 (5 bases). V was trimmed by 3 bases and J by 1 base, leaving 13 bases between them. Germline values: CDR1 KGHSH, CDR2 LQKENI. This CDR3 comprises 15 residues. CDR3 DNA: TGTGCCAGCTCACCTTGGCAGGGAAGTTCCTACGAGCAGTACTTC. It is translated as CASSPWQGSSYEQYF.

This CDR3 is CASSFQANTGELFF. The CDR3 nucleotides read TGTGCCAGCAGCTTTCAGGCGAACACCGGGGAGCTGTTTTTT. The chain is built from TRBV7-6 and TRBJ2-2, with D hard to call. CDR1 is SGHVS, CDR2 FNYEAQ, per germline. The CDR3 spans 14 residues. The germline V and J ends were trimmed by 3 bases and 0 bases, with 5 bases remaining between them.

This rearrangement joins TRBV23-1 to TRBJ1-4, with unresolved D. TRBV23-1 is an ORF; its function is uncertain. Trimming removed 0 bases from V and 6 bases from J, with 14 bases in between. The length of the CDR3 is 16 residues. CDR3 in amino acids: CASSQSTLLEDEKLFF. The CDR3 DNA sequence: TGCGCCAGCAGTCAATCGACCCTACTCGAAGATGAAAAACTGTTTTTT.

This rearrangement joins TRBV2 to TRBJ2-1; D is undetermined. Looked up from germline, CDR1 is SNHLY and CDR2 is FYNNEI. The V end lost 4 bases, the J end lost 8 bases, and 15 bases lay between the germline ends. This CDR3 has 14 residues. CDR3 bases: TGTGCCAGCAGTGGGAACAAGCCGAATGATGAGCAGTTCTTC. The encoded protein is CASSGNKPNDEQFF. The full variable domain, in which reference TRBV2 and TRBJ2-1 provide the parts outside the CDR3, is EPEVTQTPSHQVTQMGQEVILRCVPISNHLYFYWYRQILGQKVEFLVSFYNNEISEKSEIFDDQFSVERPDGSNFTLKIRSTKLEDSAMYFCASSGNKPNDEQFFGPGTRLTVL.

This rearrangement joins TRBV30 to TRBJ2-7, with 7 bases matching TRBD2. The trim removed 5 bases at V and 3 bases at J, leaving 7 bases unmatched. Per germline, CDR1 GTSNPN and CDR2 SVGIG (reference sequence). This CDR3 contains 13 residues. CDR3 coding DNA: TGTGCCTGGGGAGGAGGGAGGGGCTACGAGCAGTACTTC. This codes for CAWGGGRGYEQYF.

The DNA of the CDR3 is TGTGCCAGCAGTTTTAGCGGGGTGCCTTACGAGCAGTACTTC. This gives the protein CASSFSGVPYEQYF. The chain uses TRBV27 and TRBJ2-7; TRBD2 agrees at 8 bases. The CDR3 has 14 amino acids. Germline lookup yields CDR1 MNHEY and CDR2 SMNVEV (reference sequence). The junction had 5 bases not matched to a gene; V was cut back by 3 bases and J by 4 bases.

The chain uses TRBV5-3 and TRBJ2-7; D gene unclear. TRBV5-3 is recorded as an ORF, its role being uncertain. V dropped 0 bases and J dropped 7 bases, with 29 bases sitting between them. This CDR3 is built from 19 residues. CDR3 sequence reads: CARSLVGLPRSIRVVEQYF. The CDR3 nucleotides are TGTGCCAGAAGCTTGGTGGGCTTACCCCGGAGCATTAGGGTTGTTGAGCAGTACTTC.

This chain joins TRBV6-5 and TRBJ2-5; the match to TRBD2 covers 9 bases. V lost 7 bases, J lost 5 bases, and 5 bases stayed unmatched. CDR1 is MNHEY and CDR2 is SVGAGI in the germline V gene. The CDR3 covers 13 residues. Here the CDR3 reads CASTGTSLETQYF. The CDR3 DNA follows: TGTGCCAGCACCGGGACTAGCCTTGAGACCCAGTACTTC.

V usage is TRBV5-1 and J usage is TRBJ1-2, with 9 bases fitting TRBD1. From germline, CDR1 is SGHRS and CDR2 YFSETQ. CDR3 length: 13 amino acids. The trim removed 3 bases at V and 8 bases at J, leaving 5 bases unmatched. CDR3 loop: CASSYGTGNGYTF. DNA for the CDR3: TGCGCCAGCAGCTACGGGACAGGGAACGGCTACACCTTC.

This chain joins TRBV7-9 and TRBJ1-6, with TRBD1 matching 7 bases. The CDR3 covers 15 residues. V shed 1 base and J 9 bases; nucleotides not matched to a gene: 6. In germline, CDR1 is SEHNR, CDR2 FQNEAQ (reference sequence). The CDR3 DNA is TGTGCCAGCAGCTTAGGGGGGACAGAAGGTTCACCCCTCCACTTT. Its protein product is CASSLGGTEGSPLHF.

This chain joins TRBV11-3 and TRBJ1-2; 8 bases fit TRBD1. Germline trimming cut 5 bases from V and 8 bases from J; bases unmatched to any gene: 10. The germline gives CDR1 SGHNT, CDR2 YENEEA. There are 14 residues in the CDR3. The CDR3 nucleotides are TGTGCCAGCAGCCCGGACCAGGGGGCCAAGGGCTACACCTTC. Its protein is CASSPDQGAKGYTF.

J is TRBJ1-4 and V is TRBV5-4; D is uncertain. This CDR3 comprises 17 residues. Trimming left V 1 base short and J 9 bases short, with 22 bases between. Germline assignment: CDR1 SGHNT and CDR2 YYREEE (reference sequence). The CDR3 region has the DNA TGTGCCAGCAGCTTGCGCCCCCCCGGCCGTAGGGAGAAAAAACTGTTTTTT. It translates to CASSLRPPGRREKKLFF.

The rearrangement uses TRBV4-3 and TRBJ1-6; D perhaps matches TRBD1 (5 bases). The CDR3 sequence is 13 residues long. CDR1 and CDR2 from the germline V gene are LGHNA and YSLEER. V gave up 0 bases and J gave up 9 bases, with 6 bases separating them. The DNA of the CDR3 is TGCGCCAGCAGCCAAGAGGGGCGTTCACCCCTCCACTTT. This encodes CASSQEGRSPLHF.

The V call is TRBV5-8, the J call TRBJ1-6; D perhaps matches TRBD1 (5 bases). The V gene's germline CDR1 is SGHTS and CDR2 YDEGEE. The CDR3 is 15 residues long. V was pared by 0 bases and J by 8 bases, with 12 bases between. CDR3 amino acids: CASSLEGGRDSPLHF. DNA of the CDR3: TGTGCCAGCAGCTTGGAAGGCGGCAGGGATTCACCCCTCCACTTT.

V gene TRBV28 combines with J gene TRBJ1-2, with TRBD1 identical over 11 bases. The germline V gene encodes CDR1 MDHEN and CDR2 SYDVKM. V shed 4 bases and J 8 bases; nucleotides not matched to a gene: 9. This CDR3 is 15 amino acids long. CDR3 DNA sequence: TGTGCCAGCAGTTCGCCGGGACAGGGGGGTCGGGGCTACACCTTC. This codes for CASSSPGQGGRGYTF.

The J gene is TRBJ2-1, the V gene TRBV11-2, with D possibly TRBD1 on 6 matching bases. V shed 1 base and J shed 4 bases, with 11 bases lying between them. Germline V gene lookup returns CDR1 SGHAT and CDR2 FQNNGV. The CDR3 spans 15 residues. CDR3 sequence: CASSLGGQGYNEQFF. The CDR3 DNA follows: TGTGCCAGCAGCTTAGGGGGTCAGGGGTACAATGAGCAGTTCTTC.

The rearrangement links TRBV12-5 to TRBJ2-5; TRBD1 is a possible D gene (6 bases). The last part of the DNA fits TRBJ2-7 better; the J call may be wrong. There are 12 residues in the CDR3. Germline CDR1 is LGHNT and CDR2 is FRNRAP. The CDR3 DNA is TGTGCTAGTGGTGGACAGTCCTACGAGCAGTACTTC. Protein sequence: CASGGQSYEQYF.

The chain carries TRBV19 and TRBJ1-1; D gene uncertain. Trimming left V 6 bases short and J 3 bases short, with 11 bases between. CDR3 size: 13 residues. Germline V gene sequence: CDR1 LNHDA, CDR2 SQIVND (reference sequence). The CDR3 DNA sequence: TGTGCCAGTAGGGCTGCATGGGACACTGAAGCTTTCTTT. Protein product: CASRAAWDTEAFF.

This clone was recorded a few times. The gene calls are TRBV5-1 and TRBJ2-7; 7 bases are shared with TRBD1. CDR3 size: 13 residues. Germline loops: CDR1 SGHRS, CDR2 YFSETQ. The V and J ends lost 5 bases and 5 bases, in that order; junction bases with no gene match: 7. The CDR3 region has the DNA TGCGCCAGCAGGTACACAGGGGACAACGAGCAGTACTTC. Protein: CASRYTGDNEQYF.

The CDR3 here is CASSPGITDTQYF. The CDR3 DNA reads TGTGCCAGCTCACCGGGTATCACAGATACGCAGTATTTT. The chain carries TRBV7-6 and TRBJ2-3; D gene ambiguous. Germline loops: CDR1 SGHVS, CDR2 FNYEAQ. V lost 8 bases and J 2 bases, leaving 11 bases between the germline ends. The length of the CDR3 is 13 residues.

This chain links TRBV18 with TRBJ1-1; weak D call: TRBD1 (6 bases). V was shortened by 6 bases and J by 1 base, with 18 bases between the two germline ends. The CDR3 extends over 16 amino acids. The V gene's germline CDR1 is KGHSH and CDR2 LQKENI. The CDR3 loop reads CASSQQTGLGNTEAFF. The CDR3 DNA reads TGTGCCAGCTCCCAGCAGACAGGACTGGGGAACACTGAAGCTTTCTTT.

In nucleotides, the CDR3 is TGTGCTAGTGGTTTGCCAAGGCCCCCCGGACCCAACACCGGGGAGCTGTTTTTT. It codes for CASGLPRPPGPNTGELFF. The chain has TRBV12-5 and TRBJ2-2; D is unclear. Germline CDR1 reads LGHNT; CDR2 reads FRNRAP. V dropped 2 bases and J dropped 2 bases, with 18 bases sitting between them. There are 18 residues in the CDR3.